This TCR beta chain appears in the sequencing data of a study of CD8+ T cells in alopecia areata. About the study: Those patients who were treated received oral tofacitinib, which was given at 5 to 10 mg twice daily for moderate-to-severe alopecia areata. Patients remained on tofacitinib for 6 to 18 months and then went 6 months without it.

RNA extraction was followed by reverse transcription into cDNA, which acted as the sequencing template. The assay was immunoSEQ multiplex PCR, and TCRdb's table has in-frame clones only and misses some. Of 140,000 to 150,000 clones listed, about three fifths are singletons. Regarding the study as a whole: TCRs were shared less clearly across patients than in mice, possibly for HLA-related reasons.

This CDR3 region has 12 residues. Germline CDR1 reads SQVTM; CDR2 reads ANQGSEA. V dropped 7 bases and J dropped 8; count of bases not matched to a gene: 6. Turning to this clone: The antigen is unknown.

This specimen was CD4+ T cells sorted from blood, taken at week 0. The TCR comes from a human donor with alopecia areata. The chain combines TRBV29-1 with TRBJ1-2; 11 nucleotides align to TRBD1. CDR3: CSARGQGEGYTF. As DNA, the CDR3 is TGCAGCGCCCGGGGACAGGGGGAAGGCTACACCTTC.